The T cell receptor (beta chain) under discussion was sequenced for a study of T-cell reconstitution after alpha-beta-depleted transplantation in children. Study results and limitations: About two months after transplant, alpha-beta T cells reportedly came from several hundred expanded graft clones. TCRbeta diversity was high at day 60 in some patients (a result of surviving recipient T cells and thymic progenitors). Newly made T cells mostly supplied T-cell counts and diversity one year after transplant.

Preparation of the TCRbeta library was carried out with unique molecular identifiers. TCRdb processed the PCR reads anew with MiXCR; each CDR3 protein has one entry. Among 200,000 to 250,000 distinct CDR3 sequences listed, roughly 8% were seen once. For this clonotype: The antigen is not known.

The sequence was collected from a male patient aged 5 to 17 who had a stem cell transplant for acute lymphoblastic leukemia, so the T cells may come from the graft donor. This specimen was PBMCs, mostly from graft donor cells, taken 180 days after TCRalphabeta/CD19-depleted stem cell transplant.

The CDR3 sequence is CASSTGMGNTEAFF. CDR3 nucleotide sequence: TGTGCCAGTAGTACAGGGATGGGGAACACTGAAGCTTTCTTT. The chain links TRBV19 to TRBJ1-1; D might be TRBD1 (5 bases). This CDR3 is 14 amino acids long. Germline CDR1 is LNHDA and CDR2 is SQIVND (reference sequence). V lost 4 bases to trimming and J lost 1 base, with 10 bases between them. Based on the CDR3 plus reference TRBV19 and TRBJ1-1, the full variable domain is DGGITQSPKYLFRKEGQNVTLSCEQNLNHDAMYWYRQDPGQGLRLIYYSQIVNDFQKGDIAEGYSVSREKKESFPLTVTSAQKNPTAFYLCASSTGMGNTEAFFGQGTRLTVV.